This T cell receptor (beta chain) was recorded in a study of cytomegalovirus exposure and HLA in healthy donors. With 60 Vbeta and 13 Jbeta primers, the PCR was carried out. Profiling relied on immunoSEQ multiplex PCR, and the TCRdb table lists in-frame clones only, not all of them. In all, the sample yields 110,000 to 150,000 clones. With V trimmed by 2 bases and J by 7 bases, 9 bases remained unmatched. The CDR3 covers 16 residues. CDR1 and CDR2 from the germline V gene are LGHNA and YSLEER. The sequenced sample consisted of PBMCs. This chain joins TRBV4-3 and TRBJ2-5; 11 nucleotides match TRBD2. The source is a woman aged 18-29 years in good health and CMV-seronegative. This CDR3 is CASSQILAGVGATQYF. CDR3 nucleotide sequence: TGCGCCAGCAGCCAAATACTAGCGGGAGTGGGCGCGACCCAGTACTTC.